This TCR beta chain was observed in a study of shared clonotypes between healthy human individuals. Looked up from germline, CDR1 is SGDLS and CDR2 is YYNGEE. V lost 0 bases, J lost 4 bases, and 16 bases lay in between. The CDR3 extends over 16 amino acids. Using immunoSEQ multiplex PCR, the repertoire was profiled, and TCRdb retains in-frame clones only, with some absent. Among over 2 million clones listed, approximately 95% were seen once. This receptor was obtained from a man between 18 and 35 years old in good health. The chain carries TRBV9 and TRBJ1-2; D perhaps matches TRBD1 (6 bases). The sample was naive CD4+ T cells sorted from blood. Stated subset: CD45RA+ positively selected. The CDR3 DNA is TGTGCCAGCAGCGTAGCCTTACAGGGAACTCGCTATGGCTACACCTTC. Translation: CASSVALQGTRYGYTF.